This TCR beta chain came from a study of T cells in Graves' hyperthyroidism and ophthalmopathy (dated by TCRdb to between 2018 and 2021). In the study overall: Peripheral blood samples were taken at the time of initial diagnosis, prior to any treatment. To identify TCR V-J signatures that set the groups apart, the researchers used a discovery cohort of about a hundred patients, made up of some 41 with Graves' ophthalmopathy and 57 with stable Graves' hyperthyroidism. Prospective prediction of ophthalmopathy was tested in an independent validation cohort consisting of 18 to 20 hyperthyroidism patients and approximately 16 patients who later progressed to ophthalmopathy. For training and testing, the 95 to 100 patients in the discovery cohort were randomly divided in a 7:3 ratio. In addition, the study compared T-cell repertoires in thyroid tissue and in blood from about 6 Graves' hyperthyroidism patients. After sampling, hyperthyroidism patients received methimazole starting at 30 mg daily, and ophthalmopathy patients received high-dose intravenous methylprednisolone. The paper reports TCR Vbeta CDR3 sequencing of 130 to 150 peripheral blood samples: around 41 ophthalmopathy, fewer than 85 hyperthyroidism and around 17 progressor patients.

Inclusive of the bounding cysteine and phenylalanine, the CDR3 is 15 residues long. CDR3 DNA is the only sequence kept; it has 45 bases, read in frame from the first base. The germline V gene supplies CDR1 SGDLS and CDR2 YYNGEE. The germline V end is reduced by 4 bases and the J end by 10 bases; junction bases left unmatched: 9. What the work shows at the level of the full study, not this receptor alone: A 13 V-J signature model separated ophthalmopathy from stable hyperthyroidism, with nearly 90% sensitivity and about 81% specificity in cross-validation and 80%/75% in testing. Blood samples also contained most of the expanded thyroid clonotypes (frequency above 0.001), which suggests that blood repertoires may reflect thyroid immune responses. In validation, the model predicted progression to ophthalmopathy a median of around six months before onset, with 70% to 71% sensitivity and roughly 72% specificity. No statistical method was used to set the sample size in advance, and investigators knew the group allocation.

A patient counted as having stable Graves' hyperthyroidism if no progression to ophthalmopathy occurred over 18 months of follow-up. The hyperthyroidism patients were between 18 and 65 years old and newly diagnosed, with a disease duration of less than 2 months. The study excluded patients with uncontrolled infections, other autoimmune diseases, pregnancy or lactation. Diagnoses relied on clinical symptoms, serum thyroxine and TRAb, thyroid ultrasound and orbital computed tomography. PBMCs were isolated from 10 ml of fresh peripheral blood by Ficoll-Paque density gradient centrifugation. Trizol reagent was used to extract total RNA, and RNA quality was then checked on an Agilent 2100 Bioanalyzer. The TCR beta CDR3 regions were amplified from the RNA transcripts. A first-round RT-PCR of the TCR CDR3 used the HTBI primer set with the Qiagen OneStep RT-PCR kit. Libraries were constructed in a second round of multiplex PCR, after which size selection and purification were performed. Sequencing of the libraries was done on an Illumina HiSeq2000 using paired-end 100 bp reads. In the authors' own workflow: SOAPnuke was used to process the raw data, removing reads that contained adapters or uncalled bases, had a mean Phred below 15, or lacked an exact match to the constant primer or identifier. High-quality paired reads were merged with COPE v1.2.5, and unique nucleotide sequences were defined as clonotypes. MiTCR v1.1 was used to align the clonotypes against IMGT TRBV, TRBD and TRBJ reference segments. The analysis was restricted to V-J combinations with a frequency above 0.0001, which together covered 99.2% of the repertoires. A TCS score was defined as the ratio of F50 (clonal expansion) to E x V (chaos), with BLOSUM62-based TCRdist applied between CDR3 peptides within each V-J. Welch's t-statistics and random forest reduced roughly 530 V-J features to 13, which were used in a naive Bayes classifier (R e1071). The raw public reads went through TCRdb reprocessing: fastp at Q25, MiXCR clone calling, in-frame beta chains kept. Every CDR3 protein is listed once, alongside the most common genes and DNA of its rows. V and J calls and clone size were set by TCRdb, not the authors. For this sample the table gives under 350,000 distinct CDR3 sequences, of which about an eighth were detected only once. The ten top clones hold under 8% of the sample.

This clonotype was counted only a few times. Its specific antigen is unknown. The sample holds no much larger clone one base away, and base qualities are not on file. The chain couples TRBV9 to TRBJ1-6; the junction holds 9 bases that match TRBD1. The sequence was collected from a woman in her thirties or forties with Graves' hyperthyroidism. Sample: blood. The DNA is TGTGCCAGCAGCAATCAACAGGGGGCCTACTCACCCCTCCACTTT. Translation gives CASSNQQGAYSPLHF.